The 31 T cell receptor beta chains below come from one sample, sequenced in a study of neurological immune-mediated disorders. The time point here: longitudinal time-point 2. Via MiXCR, TCRdb re-called the 5' RACE reads, giving one row per CDR3 protein. The data hold over 75,000 distinct CDR3 sequences, with almost 6% observed a single time. The sequenced sample was PBMCs. The source of these receptors is a woman in her sixties with multiple sclerosis.

By share of the sample, this clonotype is medium-sized. This chain uses TRBV5-1 with TRBJ1-2; D ambiguous. The CDR3 has 12 amino acids. Deletions cut 0 bases from V and 7 bases from J, with 7 bases between. Germline V gene lookup returns CDR1 SGHRS and CDR2 YFSETQ. For the CDR3, the DNA is TGCGCCAGCAGCTTGGATGGGGTTGGCTACACCTTC. This gives the protein CASSLDGVGYTF.

This clonotype has at least ten counts. The chain carries TRBV10-2 and TRBJ1-1; D perhaps matches TRBD1 (5 bases). Trimming removed 6 bases at V and 11 bases at J, with 16 bases between. Germline CDR1 WSHSY, CDR2 SAAADI. The length of the CDR3 is 12 residues. The CDR3 nucleotides are TGCGCCAGCAGAACCGGGACCTCGGAGGCTTTCTTT. This encodes CASRTGTSEAFF.

This clonotype was seen at least ten times. The chain combines TRBV12-3 or TRBV12-4 with TRBJ1-1; D not resolved. V lost 4 bases, J lost 0 bases, and 9 bases lay in between. This CDR3 has 14 amino acids. DNA of the CDR3: TGTGCCAGCAGTTCAGATACCCTGAACACTGAAGCTTTCTTT. Protein: CASSSDTLNTEAFF.

Many counts were recorded for this clonotype. The V gene is TRBV5-1, the J gene TRBJ2-1, with a weak D call TRBD2 (5 bases). V was trimmed by 4 bases and J by 6 bases, leaving 14 bases between them. CDR3 length: 14 amino acids. Germline assignment: CDR1 SGHRS and CDR2 YFSETQ. The CDR3 DNA reads as TGCGCCAGCAGCCCCCGCGCTGGAGGCAATGAGCAGTTCTTC. The encoded protein is CASSPRAGGNEQFF.

This clonotype appeared many times. V and J are TRBV20-1 and TRBJ1-1; D gene uncertain. This CDR3 has 14 residues. CDR1 is DFQATT, CDR2 SNEGSKA, per germline (reference sequence). V lost 0 bases to trimming and J lost 3 bases, with 11 bases between them. As DNA, the CDR3 is TGCAGTGCTAGAGACAAAGGAAGGGACACTGAAGCTTTCTTT. Amino acid sequence: CSARDKGRDTEAFF.

This clonotype was seen ten or more times. The chain carries TRBV30 and TRBJ1-4; TRBD1 matches at 11 bases. V shed 3 bases, J shed 8 bases, and the junction held 8 bases outside the gene matches. The CDR3 contains 15 residues. Germline V lookup: CDR1 GTSNPN, CDR2 SVGIG (reference sequence). CDR3 sequence: CAWSAGTGGSEKLFF. CDR3 nucleotides: TGTGCCTGGAGCGCGGGGACAGGGGGGAGCGAAAAACTGTTTTTT.

This clonotype was seen only a few times. J is TRBJ2-1 and V is TRBV9; D call uncertain. Germline CDR1 SGDLS, CDR2 YYNGEE. V shed 3 bases and J shed 0 bases, with 10 bases lying between them. The CDR3 covers 15 residues. DNA of the CDR3: TGTGCCAGCAGCGCCACCACTGGCTCCTACAATGAGCAGTTCTTC. It specifies CASSATTGSYNEQFF. The whole variable domain, remainder taken from reference TRBV9 and TRBJ2-1, is DSGVTQTPKHLITATGQRVTLRCSPRSGDLSVYWYQQSLDQGLQFLIQYYNGEERAKGNILERFSAQQFPDLHSELNLSSLELGDSALYFCASSATTGSYNEQFFGPGTRLTVL.

This clonotype has at least ten counts. The rearrangement uses TRBV7-2 and TRBJ2-7; D gene unclear. The CDR3 has 11 residues. Trimming took off 5 bases at V and 3 bases at J, with 5 bases between the two ends. The germline V gene has CDR1 SGHTA and CDR2 FQGNSA. In DNA form, the CDR3 reads TGTGCCAGCAGCCGATACTACGAGCAGTACTTC. Translating it yields CASSRYYEQYF.

This clonotype has a count of ten or more. This rearrangement joins TRBV5-8 to TRBJ2-1, with 9 nucleotides matching TRBD1. CDR1 SGHTS and CDR2 YDEGEE come from the germline V gene. The CDR3 has 16 residues. J lost 0 bases, V lost 0 bases, and 1 base had no gene match. This CDR3 reads CASSLGDRVSYNEQFF. The CDR3 nucleotides read TGTGCCAGCAGCTTGGGGGACAGGGTCTCCTACAATGAGCAGTTCTTC.

This clonotype was seen repeatedly, ten times or more. V gene TRBV24-1 combines with J gene TRBJ2-1; TRBD1 aligns across 7 bases. Germline V lookup: CDR1 KGHDR, CDR2 SFDVKD. The CDR3 runs to 16 residues. V dropped 4 bases and J dropped 0; count of bases not matched to a gene: 5. CDR3 bases: TGTGCCACCAGTGAAACGGGACAGAACTCCTACAATGAGCAGTTCTTC. Translated, it gives CATSETGQNSYNEQFF.

This clonotype was recorded many times. The chain employs TRBV20-1 and TRBJ2-7, with 8 bases fitting TRBD1. Trimming at V came to 4 bases and at J to 5 bases, leaving 7 bases not matched to a gene. The CDR3 is 13 residues long. Germline V gives CDR1 DFQATT, CDR2 SNEGSKA (reference sequence). CDR3 sequence: CSAIAGGFNEQYF. The CDR3 DNA sequence: TGCAGTGCTATAGCAGGGGGCTTCAACGAGCAGTACTTC.

This clonotype appeared many times. The genes are TRBV20-1 and TRBJ2-3, with 10 bases identical to TRBD1. The V gene end was trimmed by 3 bases and the J gene end by 4 bases; junction bases not matched to a gene: 10. This CDR3 is built from 16 residues. The V gene's germline CDR1 is DFQATT and CDR2 SNEGSKA (reference sequence). The CDR3 coding sequence is TGCAGTGCTAGTGAAATGGCGACAGGGGGCCCAGATACGCAGTATTTT. Protein product: CSASEMATGGPDTQYF.

This clonotype was recorded many times. The CDR3: CAISGTPRGGAGGELFF. The CDR3 nucleotides read TGTGCCATCAGCGGAACCCCGCGAGGGGGCGCGGGCGGGGAGCTGTTTTTT. The chain is built from TRBV10-3 and TRBJ2-2; the match to TRBD1 covers 7 bases. The germline gives CDR1 ENHRY, CDR2 SYGVKD. This CDR3 region has 17 residues. Losses at the gene ends were 6 bases for V and 7 bases for J; bases not matched to a gene: 17.

The CDR3 is CASIRGGGTSTDTQYF. For the CDR3, the DNA is TGTGCCAGCATCCGTGGTGGCGGGACTAGCACAGATACGCAGTATTTT. The V and J genes are TRBV7-6 and TRBJ2-3, with D perhaps TRBD2 (6 bases). The CDR3 has 16 residues. V dropped 7 bases and J dropped 0 bases, with 17 bases sitting between them. The germline V gene encodes CDR1 SGHVS and CDR2 FNYEAQ.

In this sample, this clonotype turned up many times. The rearrangement links TRBV7-8 to TRBJ2-7; D is undetermined. CDR1 and CDR2 (germline): SGHVS, FQNEAQ. V lost 5 bases, J lost 1 base, and 15 bases lay in between. The CDR3 runs to 15 residues. The CDR3 DNA sequence: TGTGCCAGCAGCCCGTCTCGTCAGGCATCCTACGAGCAGTACTTC. Its translation is CASSPSRQASYEQYF.

The V call is TRBV5-1, the J call TRBJ2-5; maybe TRBD2 (6 bases). There are 15 residues in the CDR3. Germline CDR1 SGHRS, CDR2 YFSETQ. The V gene lost 4 bases and the J gene lost 5 bases, with 18 bases spanning the gap. In nucleotides, the CDR3 is TGCGCCAGCAGCCCGGCGGGAAAGGGTACGGAGACCCAGTACTTC. As protein: CASSPAGKGTETQYF. The full variable domain, in which reference TRBV5-1 and TRBJ2-5 provide the parts outside the CDR3, is KAGVTQTPRYLIKTRGQQVTLSCSPISGHRSVSWYQQTPGQGLQFLFEYFSETQRNKGNFPGRFSGRQFSNSRSEMNVSTLELGDSALYLCASSPAGKGTETQYFGPGTRLLVL.

This clonotype was counted ten times or more. The chain links TRBV5-6 to TRBJ2-4; 9 nucleotides match TRBD2. Trimming at V came to 0 bases and at J to 3 bases, leaving 10 bases not matched to a gene. Per the germline V gene, CDR1 is SGHDT and CDR2 is YYEEEE. This CDR3 has 18 amino acids. The CDR3 DNA reads as TGTGCCAGCAGCTTGGGGTGGCTAGCGGGGATGGACAAAAACATTCAGTACTTC. As protein: CASSLGWLAGMDKNIQYF.

J is TRBJ2-1 and V is TRBV7-2; D gene unclear. The germline V gene has CDR1 SGHTA and CDR2 FQGNSA. V gave up 1 base and J gave up 3 bases, with 13 bases separating them. This CDR3 is 16 amino acids long. This chain's CDR3 is CASSLDLWRFYNEQFF. The CDR3 DNA reads as TGTGCCAGCAGCTTAGACCTGTGGCGGTTCTACAATGAGCAGTTCTTC.

This clonotype was seen repeatedly, ten times or more. The genes are TRBV10-3 and TRBJ2-7; D is uncertain. Germline CDR1 and CDR2: ENHRY and SYGVKD. This CDR3 region has 14 residues. Trimming removed 7 bases at V and 3 bases at J, with 16 bases between. The CDR3 nucleotides read TGTGCCATCAATCCGGACGGTTCGGGCTACGAGCAGTACTTC. This encodes CAINPDGSGYEQYF.

This clonotype was observed many times. The V call is TRBV15, the J call TRBJ1-4; maybe TRBD1 (5 bases). Trimming stripped 5 bases from V and 6 bases from J, with 10 bases between. Germline assignment: CDR1 LNHNV and CDR2 YYDKDF (reference sequence). The CDR3 spans 13 residues. CDR3 residues: CATSGAVDEKLFF. DNA of the CDR3: TGTGCCACCAGCGGGGCAGTTGATGAAAAACTGTTTTTT. The whole variable domain, filled in from reference TRBV15 and TRBJ1-4, reads DAMVIQNPRYQVTQFGKPVTLSCSQTLNHNVMYWYQQKSSQAPKLLFHYYDKDFNNEADTPDNFQSRRPNTSFCFLDIRSPGLGDTAMYLCATSGAVDEKLFFGSGTQLSVL.

This clonotype was seen many times. The chain recombines TRBV5-1 with TRBJ1-2, with 7 nucleotides matching TRBD1. V lost 4 bases and J lost 2; bases outside the gene matches: 11. Germline V lookup: CDR1 SGHRS, CDR2 YFSETQ. The CDR3 consists of 16 residues. The CDR3 DNA reads as TGCGCCAGCAGCCATTCTACCGGACAGGAGAACTATGGCTACACCTTC. This encodes CASSHSTGQENYGYTF.

This clonotype was seen at least ten times. The chain employs TRBV7-9 and TRBJ1-1, with D perhaps matching TRBD1 (5 bases). The CDR3 extends over 14 amino acids. Germline CDR1 reads SEHNR; CDR2 reads FQNEAQ (reference sequence). The germline V and J ends were trimmed by 4 bases and 1 base, with 10 bases remaining between them. The CDR3: CASSYGTANTEAFF. DNA of the CDR3: TGTGCCAGCAGCTATGGGACTGCGAACACTGAAGCTTTCTTT.

This clonotype was seen repeatedly, ten times or more. The rearrangement uses TRBV15 and TRBJ2-1; D possibly corresponds to TRBD2 (7 bases). Germline assignment: CDR1 LNHNV and CDR2 YYDKDF (reference sequence). The CDR3 totals 15 residues. The V end was cut by 5 bases, the J end by 5 bases, with 16 bases between. CDR3 loop: CATSGLGGANNEQFF. For the CDR3, the DNA is TGTGCCACCAGCGGACTGGGGGGGGCGAACAATGAGCAGTTCTTC. Drawing the rest from reference TRBV15 and TRBJ2-1, the complete variable domain is DAMVIQNPRYQVTQFGKPVTLSCSQTLNHNVMYWYQQKSSQAPKLLFHYYDKDFNNEADTPDNFQSRRPNTSFCFLDIRSPGLGDTAMYLCATSGLGGANNEQFFGPGTRLTVL.

This clonotype was recorded at least ten times. CDR3: CSARDEGPSLLFGELFF. The CDR3 coding sequence is TGCAGTGCTAGAGATGAGGGGCCATCCCTTTTGTTCGGGGAGCTGTTTTTT. This chain connects TRBV20-1 to TRBJ2-2; tentatively, D is TRBD1 or TRBD2 (5 bases each). V lost 0 bases and J 7 bases, leaving 21 bases between the germline ends. Germline V lookup: CDR1 DFQATT, CDR2 SNEGSKA (reference sequence). There are 17 residues in the CDR3.

This clonotype was recorded many times. This chain joins TRBV14 and TRBJ1-2; 7 nucleotides align to TRBD1. Looked up from germline, CDR1 is SGHDN and CDR2 is FVKESK. J gave up 4 bases and V 2 bases, and 7 bases lay outside the gene matches. The length of the CDR3 is 15 residues. This CDR3 is CASSQLRDSLYGYTF. CDR3 DNA sequence: TGTGCCAGCAGCCAACTCCGGGACAGCCTCTATGGCTACACCTTC.

This clonotype has ten or more counts. This chain connects TRBV5-1 to TRBJ1-2, with 8 bases identical to TRBD1. V shed 4 bases, J shed 3 bases, and the junction held 8 bases outside the gene matches. The germline CDR1 and CDR2 sequences are SGHRS and YFSETQ. This CDR3 has 15 amino acids. CDR3 coding DNA: TGCGCCAGCAGCGGCGGGGACAGGCGATACTATGGCTACACCTTC. It is translated as CASSGGDRRYYGYTF.

As regards this clonotype: This sequence may be a read error, since a much larger clone differs from it by one base. CDR3 loop: CASSERGLEQYF. Written as DNA, the CDR3 is TGTGCCAGCTCAGAAAGGGGGCTTGAGCAGTACTTC. This sequence joins TRBV18 and TRBJ2-7; 7 positions match TRBD1. CDR1 is KGHSH, CDR2 LQKENI, per germline. J gave up 7 bases and V 5 bases, and 5 bases lay outside the gene matches. CDR3 size: 12 residues.

This clonotype was detected many times. The genes are TRBV5-1 and TRBJ2-2, with D possibly being TRBD1 (5 bases). The CDR3 loop spans 14 amino acids. The V end lost 3 bases, the J end lost 3 bases, and 9 bases lay between the germline ends. Germline CDR1 is SGHRS and CDR2 is YFSETQ. The CDR3 DNA is TGCGCCAGCAGCTCGGACACCTACACCGGGGAGCTGTTTTTT. Translation gives CASSSDTYTGELFF.

Here the CDR3 DNA reads TGTGCCAGCAGTTTACTAACGACTGACGAGCAGTACTTC. The encoded protein is CASSLLTTDEQYF. The rearrangement uses TRBV28 and TRBJ2-7; no definite D call. CDR1 and CDR2 from the germline V gene are MDHEN and SYDVKM. This CDR3 has 13 amino acids. V shed 2 bases and J shed 5 bases, with 10 bases lying between them. Full variable domain (outside the CDR3, taken from reference TRBV28 and TRBJ2-7): DVKVTQSSRYLVKRTGEKVFLECVQDMDHENMFWYRQDPGLGLRLIYFSYDVKMKEKGDIPEGYSVSREKKERFSLILESASTNQTSMYLCASSLLTTDEQYFGPGTRLTVT.

This clonotype came up many times. The chain uses TRBV20-1 and TRBJ1-2; tentatively, D is TRBD1 (6 bases). This CDR3 spans 12 amino acids. The ends were cut back, 5 bases at V and 7 bases at J, with 14 bases in the middle. Looked up from germline, CDR1 is DFQATT and CDR2 is SNEGSKA (reference sequence). The CDR3 DNA is TGCAGTGCTTGGGACAAGTCTGCTGGCTACACCTTC. It translates to CSAWDKSAGYTF.

By proportion, this clonotype is medium-sized (0.01 to 0.1%). The chain links TRBV5-1 to TRBJ2-3; D ambiguous. The CDR3 has 14 residues. Germline V gene lookup returns CDR1 SGHRS and CDR2 YFSETQ. V lost 0 bases, J lost 0 bases, and 5 bases lay in between. For the CDR3, the DNA is TGCGCCAGCAGCTTGGTCCCGAGCACAGATACGCAGTATTTT. It specifies CASSLVPSTDTQYF.